Each of the 9 T cell receptor beta chains below was sequenced from the same sample in a study of response to subunit inactivated influenza vaccine. TCRdb used MiXCR to reprocess the RT-PCR reads, holding one entry per CDR3 protein. The data contain around 200,000 distinct CDR3 sequences, approximately 9.2% of them singletons. This sample comprised non-naive T cells sorted from PBMCs, obtained on the day of vaccination. These receptors originate from a man aged 50 to 60 who received an inactivated influenza vaccine.

The genes are TRBV20-1 and TRBJ2-5; D is possibly TRBD2 (5 bases). CDR3 size: 12 residues. Germline V gene sequence: CDR1 DFQATT, CDR2 SNEGSKA (reference sequence). The ends were cut back, 1 base at V and 4 bases at J, with 7 bases in the middle. CDR3 DNA: TGCAGTGCTAGAGTGGCGGGAGAGACCCAGTACTTC. Translation gives CSARVAGETQYF.

This clonotype was seen many times. This sequence joins TRBV6-2 or TRBV6-3 and TRBJ2-7; the D gene is possibly TRBD2 (6 bases). The V end was cut by 8 bases, the J end by 2 bases, with 25 bases between. The length of the CDR3 is 17 residues. The germline V gene has CDR1 MNHEY and CDR2 SVGEGT. The CDR3 DNA reads as TGTGCCAGCTGGGGGGTACAGAACCTCACAAGGGCCTACGAGCAGTACTTC. It specifies CASWGVQNLTRAYEQYF.

The J gene is TRBJ2-5, the V gene TRBV7-2; D is perhaps TRBD2 (6 bases). CDR3 size: 13 residues. The V end was cut by 7 bases, the J end by 3 bases, with 12 bases between. In germline, CDR1 is SGHTA, CDR2 FQGNSA. The chain's CDR3 is CTSTPRGKETQYF. The CDR3 DNA reads as TGTACCAGCACCCCCCGGGGGAAAGAGACCCAGTACTTC.

In this sample, this clonotype turned up a few times. The CDR3 protein is CASSQERRGRARDTQYF. Here the CDR3 DNA reads TGTGCCAGCAGCCAAGAGCGGCGCGGGAGGGCCCGAGATACGCAGTATTTT. The V and J genes are TRBV14 and TRBJ2-3; 9 nucleotides match TRBD2. This CDR3 contains 17 residues. CDR1 SGHDN and CDR2 FVKESK come from the germline V gene. The V gene end was trimmed by 0 bases and the J gene end by 5 bases; junction bases not matched to a gene: 9.

V is TRBV20-1 and J is TRBJ1-4; 9 bases are a match to TRBD1. Germline loops: CDR1 DFQATT, CDR2 SNEGSKA (reference sequence). V was pared by 5 bases and J by 4 bases, with 8 bases of the junction left unmatched. The CDR3 runs to 15 residues. CDR3 nucleotide sequence: TGCAGTGCTCAATTACAGGGGGCGCTTAATGAAAAACTGTTTTTT. Translating it yields CSAQLQGALNEKLFF.

This rearrangement joins TRBV6-1 to TRBJ1-2, with a weak D call TRBD1 (5 bases). V was pared by 6 bases and J by 5 bases, with 7 bases between. The CDR3 length is 11 residues. Germline V gene data show CDR1 as MNHNS and CDR2 as SASEGT. CDR3 nucleotide sequence: TGTGCCAGCAGACAGGAGTATGGCTACACCTTC. Amino acid sequence: CASRQEYGYTF.

The rearrangement joins TRBV2 to TRBJ2-7; weak D call: TRBD1 (5 bases). From germline, CDR1 is SNHLY and CDR2 FYNNEI. The CDR3 is 14 residues long. The V gene lost 5 bases and the J gene lost 4 bases, with 15 bases spanning the gap. CDR3 coding DNA: TGTGCCAGCAGTCTGGGCAGGGCGTCGTACGAGCAGTACTTC. It is translated as CASSLGRASYEQYF.

This clonotype was found many times. The J gene is TRBJ2-7, the V gene TRBV7-9, with D unresolved. The CDR3 totals 12 residues. Germline V lookup: CDR1 SEHNR, CDR2 FQNEAQ (reference sequence). Trimming took off 5 bases at V and 6 bases at J, with 11 bases between the two ends. The CDR3 here is CASSPPLSEQYF. The CDR3 DNA reads TGTGCCAGCAGCCCACCATTGAGCGAGCAGTACTTC.

J is TRBJ1-2 and V is TRBV12-3 or TRBV12-4; weak D call: TRBD1 (6 bases). V was trimmed by 7 bases and J by 4 bases, leaving 19 bases between them. This CDR3 is built from 15 residues. The CDR3 region is CASTMTGSVGYGYTF. The DNA of the CDR3 is TGTGCCAGCACCATGACAGGTTCGGTGGGCTATGGCTACACCTTC.